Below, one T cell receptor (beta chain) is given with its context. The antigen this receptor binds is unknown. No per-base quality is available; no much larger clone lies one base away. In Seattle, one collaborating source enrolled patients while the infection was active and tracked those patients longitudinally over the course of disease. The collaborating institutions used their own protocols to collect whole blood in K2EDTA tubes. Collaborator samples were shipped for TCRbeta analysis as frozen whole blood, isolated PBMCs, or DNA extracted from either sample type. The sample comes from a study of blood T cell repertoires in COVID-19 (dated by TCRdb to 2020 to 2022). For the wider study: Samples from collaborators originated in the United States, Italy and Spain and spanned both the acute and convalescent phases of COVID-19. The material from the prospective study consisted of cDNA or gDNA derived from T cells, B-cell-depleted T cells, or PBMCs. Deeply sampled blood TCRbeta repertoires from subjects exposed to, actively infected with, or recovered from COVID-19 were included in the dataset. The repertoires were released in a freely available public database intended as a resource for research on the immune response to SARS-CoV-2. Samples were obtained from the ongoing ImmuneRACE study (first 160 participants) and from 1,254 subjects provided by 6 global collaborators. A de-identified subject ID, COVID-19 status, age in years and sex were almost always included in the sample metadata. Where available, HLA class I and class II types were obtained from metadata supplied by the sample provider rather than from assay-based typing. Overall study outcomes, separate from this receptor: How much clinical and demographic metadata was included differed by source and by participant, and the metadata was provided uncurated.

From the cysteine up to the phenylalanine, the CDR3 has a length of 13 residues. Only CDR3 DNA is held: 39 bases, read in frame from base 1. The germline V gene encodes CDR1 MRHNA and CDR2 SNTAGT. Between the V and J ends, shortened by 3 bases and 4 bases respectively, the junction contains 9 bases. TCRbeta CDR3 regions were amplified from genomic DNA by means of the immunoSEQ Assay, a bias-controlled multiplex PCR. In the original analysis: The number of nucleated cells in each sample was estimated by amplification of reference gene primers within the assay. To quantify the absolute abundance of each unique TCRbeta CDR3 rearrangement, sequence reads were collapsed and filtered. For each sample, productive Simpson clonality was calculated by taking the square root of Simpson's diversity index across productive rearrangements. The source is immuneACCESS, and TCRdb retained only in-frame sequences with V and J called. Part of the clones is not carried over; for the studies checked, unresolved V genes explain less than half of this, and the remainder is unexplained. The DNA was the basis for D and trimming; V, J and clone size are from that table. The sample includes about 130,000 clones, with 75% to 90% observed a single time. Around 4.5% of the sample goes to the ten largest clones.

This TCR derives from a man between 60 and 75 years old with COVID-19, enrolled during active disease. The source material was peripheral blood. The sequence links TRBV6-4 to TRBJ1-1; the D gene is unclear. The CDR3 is CASSDNPGTEAFF. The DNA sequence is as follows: TGTGCCAGCAGTGATAACCCGGGCACTGAAGCTTTCTTT.